The 3 T cell receptor beta chains reported below all come from one sample, sequenced in a study of T-cell reconstitution after alpha-beta-depleted transplantation in children (dated by TCRdb to about 2016). Receptor libraries were prepared by PCR. Sequencing used an Illumina HiSeq 2500. TCR library preparation used molecular barcoding, with unique molecular identifiers applied to normalize quantification of the TCRbeta repertoire. TCRdb handled the public reads itself, with Q25 trimming in fastp and clone calling in MiXCR, and kept productive beta chains. Rows are combined by CDR3 protein, so each entry shows the most common genes and DNA. The sample has hundreds of thousands of distinct CDR3 sequences on record, 11% of them singletons. Over 25% of the sample belongs to the ten largest clones. The treatment or condition label, read with the paper, signifies: allogeneic hematopoietic cell transplantation with graft depleted of TCRalphabeta T cells and CD19 B cells.

The source material was PBMCs, sampled before TCRalphabeta/CD19-depleted stem cell transplant. The receptors derive from a child younger than two with acute myeloid leukemia, due to receive a stem cell transplant.

Ten or more counts support this clonotype. The chain has TRBV18 and TRBJ1-5, with D uncertain. V shed 6 bases and J shed 0 bases, with 6 bases lying between them. This CDR3 spans 13 amino acids. Germline values: CDR1 KGHSH, CDR2 LQKENI. Here the CDR3 reads CASSTTSNQPQHF. For the CDR3, the DNA is TGTGCCAGCTCGACCACTAGCAATCAGCCCCAGCATTTT.

This clonotype was observed at least ten times. The junction differs from germline at one of its ends, possibly a read error. The V and J genes are TRBV5-1 and TRBJ1-2, with D unresolved. Per germline, CDR1 SGHRS and CDR2 YFSETQ. The CDR3 has 13 residues. CDR3 residues: CASSLGESYGYTF. CDR3 bases: TGCGCCAGCAGTTTGGGAGAGAGCTATGGCTACACCTTC. Full variable domain (missing parts from reference TRBV5-1 and TRBJ1-2): KAGVTQTPRYLIKTRGQQVTLSCSPISGHRSVSWYQQTPGQGLQFLFEYFSETQRNKGNFPGRFSGRQFSNSRSEMNVSTLELGDSALYLCASSLGESYGYTFGSGTRLTVV.

This clonotype has at least ten counts. The chain couples TRBV13 to TRBJ2-5; D gene uncertain. CDR3 length equals 13 residues. Germline-derived CDR1 and CDR2 are PRHDT and FYEKMQ (reference sequence). V dropped 6 bases and J dropped 1 base, with 9 bases sitting between them. The CDR3 region is CASRLGVQETQYF. The DNA for the CDR3 is TGTGCCAGCAGACTGGGTGTCCAAGAGACCCAGTACTTC.